These T cell receptor beta chains were read from a single sample in a study of lymphopenia after photon versus proton radiotherapy. Data came from immunoSEQ multiplex PCR; TCRdb stores just in-frame clones and leaves some out. The repertoire holds some 70,000 clones, with about 87% as singletons. Sequencing was performed on peripheral blood, taken from a patient treated with proton-based radiotherapy. The receptors derive from a man of 80 years or more with esophageal cancer. The CDR3 runs from the conserved cysteine through the conserved F or W. The D gene is left open where the match is weak. Not every row has a clone size; where given, it reads once, few, many or a size class.

TRBD2	TRBJ2-4	few	TRBV5-4	TGTGCCAGCAGCTCCGGACTAGCGGGGGGGGAACTAGCCAAAAACATTCAGTACTTC	CASSSGLAGGELAKNIQYF
NA	TRBJ1-5	NA	TRBV27	TGTGCCAGCAGGGAAGGGGGGTTTCAGCCCCAGCATTTT	CASREGGFQPQHF
TRBD2	TRBJ2-1	NA	TRBV15	TGTGCCACCAGCGGAGGACTAGTGACGGACAATGAGCAGTTCTTC	CATSGGLVTDNEQFF
TRBD1	TRBJ1-2	NA	TRBV29-1	TGCAGCGTTGGGACAGGGGGTCGGACTGGCTATGGCTACACCTTC	CSVGTGGRTGYGYTF
NA	TRBJ1-2	once	TRBV18	TGTGCCAGCTCACCGGGGACAACTGAATTATTTGGCTACACCTTC	CASSPGTTELFGYTF
TRBD1	TRBJ1-5	once	TRBV6-6	TGTGCCAGCAGTTACGGGACAGGCCAGGGGCCCCAGCATTTT	CASSYGTGQGPQHF
NA	TRBJ2-7	NA	TRBV27	TGTGCCAGCCAGGGATCGGGCTCCTACGAGCAGTACTTC	CASQGSGSYEQYF
TRBD2	TRBJ2-5	NA	TRBV11-3	TGTGCCAGCAGCCCGAGCGGGACCCCCGGGAAGACCCAGTACTTC	CASSPSGTPGKTQYF
NA	TRBJ1-1	NA	TRBV29-1	TGCAGCGTCTCGACAGCTATGAACACTGAAGCTTTCTTT	CSVSTAMNTEAFF
NA	TRBJ1-1	NA	TRBV7-2	TGTGCCAGCAACCTCTTGAGGGGCACTGAAGCTTTCTTT	CASNLLRGTEAFF
NA	TRBJ2-1	NA	TRBV27	TGTGCCAGCAGTTTAGGGGTCCGTGAGGGGGGTTACAATGAGCAGTTCTTC	CASSLGVREGGYNEQFF
TRBD1	TRBJ1-5	NA	TRBV6-1	TGTGCCAGCAGTGCTAACAGGGGGACCGGGCAGCCCCAGCATTTT	CASSANRGTGQPQHF
TRBD2	TRBJ2-4	NA	TRBV5-8	TGTGCCAGCCCTTCGGGACTAGTTAGGCATAAAAACATTCAGTACTTC	CASPSGLVRHKNIQYF
TRBD1	TRBJ1-5	NA	TRBV9	TGTGCCAGCAGCGTTGACCCAGGGGGAACGCGGCCCCAGCATTTT	CASSVDPGGTRPQHF
NA	TRBJ2-2	NA	TRBV11-3	TGTGCCAGCAGCGGGGGGGCAAACACCGGGGAGCTGTTTTTT	CASSGGANTGELFF
TRBD1	TRBJ1-3	NA	TRBV30	TGTGCCTGGGGGACAGGGGGAGGAAACACCATATATTTT	CAWGTGGGNTIYF
NA	TRBJ1-6	NA	TRBV4-2	TGTGCCAGCAGCCCCGAGACGTCGGGCTCCTATAATTCACCCCTCCACTTT	CASSPETSGSYNSPLHF
NA	TRBJ1-5	NA	TRBV6-5	TGTGCCAGCAGTCACCAACAGTATAGCAATCAGCCCCAGCATTTT	CASSHQQYSNQPQHF
NA	TRBJ2-2	NA	TRBV29-1	TGCAGCGTTGGGGTGCAGTTGGGGAACACCGGGGAGCTGTTTTTT	CSVGVQLGNTGELFF
NA	TRBJ2-5	few	TRBV7-9	TGTGCCAGCAGCTTACACAGGGACGAAGAGACCCAGTACTTC	CASSLHRDEETQYF
NA	TRBJ2-7	NA	TRBV5-8	TGTGCCAGCAGCTTGGAGTACGAAGGCCGTGGGGGGCACGAGCAGTACTTC	CASSLEYEGRGGHEQYF
NA	TRBJ2-1	once	TRBV4-3	TGCGCCAGCAGCCAAGATCTCATTGCAGGAGTTGAGCAGTTCTTC	CASSQDLIAGVEQFF
TRBD1	TRBJ1-3	NA	TRBV29-1	TGCAGCGTTGAAGGGTGGCCGGGACAGGGGTCCGGAAACACCATATATTTT	CSVEGWPGQGSGNTIYF
NA	TRBJ2-4	NA	TRBV7-8	TGTGCCAGCAGCTTACCCTCCCTCGCGGGGCTGGCCAAAAACATTCAGTACTTC	CASSLPSLAGLAKNIQYF
TRBD2	TRBJ2-7	NA	TRBV4-1	TGCGCCAGCAGCCCGACCCCTAGCGGGGGTTACGAGCAGTACTTC	CASSPTPSGGYEQYF
NA	TRBJ2-6	NA	TRBV6-1	TGTGCCAGCAGTGAAGCGCTGTTGGCTTCTGGGGCCAACGTCCTGACTTTC	CASSEALLASGANVLTF
TRBD1	TRBJ1-5	once	TRBV19	TGTGCCAGTAGTATACGGACAGGGGGTCAGCCCCAGCATTTT	CASSIRTGGQPQHF
NA	TRBJ1-5	NA	TRBV7-2	TGTGCCAGCAGCTTAGGACAGTCTCGCAATCAGCCCCAGCATTTT	CASSLGQSRNQPQHF
TRBD1	TRBJ2-2	NA	TRBV6-1	TGTGCCAGCAGTGTCGGACAGGGGGCCGCCGGGGAGCTGTTTTTT	CASSVGQGAAGELFF
TRBD2	TRBJ2-5	NA	TRBV29-1	TGCAGCGTTAGCGGGAGCTACCAAGAGACCCAGTACTTC	CSVSGSYQETQYF
NA	TRBJ1-1	NA	TRBV4-3	TGCGCCAGCAGCCAAGTCTACGGGGGGGACACTGAAGCTTTCTTT	CASSQVYGGDTEAFF
NA	TRBJ1-5	NA	TRBV19	TGTGCCAGTAGCGGGACGGGGGGTAGCAATCAGCCCCAGCATTTT	CASSGTGGSNQPQHF
NA	TRBJ1-2	once	TRBV6-1	TGTGCCAGCAGTGAGGCGACTCGGAACTATGGCTACACCTTC	CASSEATRNYGYTF
NA	TRBJ2-3	NA	TRBV4-3	TGCGCCAGCAGCCAAGCGGGGAGCACAGATACGCAGTATTTT	CASSQAGSTDTQYF
NA	TRBJ1-3	NA	TRBV27	TGTGCCAGCAGTAAATACAGTGGTGAAGGAAACACCATATATTTT	CASSKYSGEGNTIYF
NA	TRBJ1-1	once	TRBV18	TGTGCCAGCTCACCATTCAGCGGGGGACCCACCCAAGCTTTCTTT	CASSPFSGGPTQAFF
NA	TRBJ1-1	NA	TRBV29-1	TGCAGCGTTGAAGGCGCGGGGGCTGGCACTGAAGCTTTCTTT	CSVEGAGAGTEAFF
TRBD1	TRBJ2-1	once	TRBV6-5	TGTGCCAGCAGTCGCCGGGACAGGGGGCAAGATGAGCAGTTCTTC	CASSRRDRGQDEQFF
TRBD1	TRBJ1-3	NA	TRBV25-1	TGTGCCAGCACCCAGACAGGGGGCTCGTCAGGAAACACCATATATTTT	CASTQTGGSSGNTIYF
NA	TRBJ2-7	NA	TRBV5-4	TGTGCCAGCAGCCCTCGGGGTCCCTACGAGCAGTACTTC	CASSPRGPYEQYF
TRBD1	TRBJ2-7	NA	TRBV19	TGTGCCAGTAGTAAGACAGGGGGATCCTACGAGCAGTACTTC	CASSKTGGSYEQYF
NA	TRBJ1-2	NA	TRBV14	TGTGCCAGCAGCCAGCGACCGCTTCGCTATGGCTACACCTTC	CASSQRPLRYGYTF
NA	TRBJ1-3	NA	TRBV5-4	TGTGCCAGCAGCCCGGGCCGGGCTGGAGGAAACACCATATATTTT	CASSPGRAGGNTIYF
TRBD1	TRBJ1-2	NA	TRBV6-6	TGTGCCAGCAGCGACAGGGGAACACCCGGCGGCCACACCTTC	CASSDRGTPGGHTF
NA	TRBJ1-1	once	TRBV5-1	TGCGCCAGCAAGCCCGCAGACGCCACTGAAGCTTTCTTT	CASKPADATEAFF
NA	TRBJ2-2	NA	TRBV5-1	TGCGCCAGCAGCTCTCGTCATACCGGGGAGCTGTTTTTT	CASSSRHTGELFF
TRBD2	TRBJ2-5	NA	TRBV5-4	TGTGCCAGCAGCTCCCCCAGCGGGAGGGAGACCCAGTACTTC	CASSSPSGRETQYF
NA	TRBJ1-6	NA	TRBV19	TGTGCCAGTAATGGAGGCAGATTAAATTCACCCCTCCACTTT	CASNGGRLNSPLHF
TRBD2	TRBJ2-1	NA	TRBV11-2	TGTGCCAGCAGTAGCGGGGGGGCCTTCAATGAGCAGTTCTTC	CASSSGGAFNEQFF
NA	TRBJ2-3	NA	TRBV5-4	TGTGCCAGCAGCTTGGACGGGATTTTTACAGATACGCAGTATTTT	CASSLDGIFTDTQYF
NA	TRBJ2-1	NA	TRBV6-6	TGTGCCAGCAGTCGGCGAGAGGAGCAGTTCTTC	CASSRREEQFF
NA	TRBJ2-7	NA	TRBV9	TGTGCCAGCAGCTTGGGTGACCACTCCTACGAGCAGTACTTC	CASSLGDHSYEQYF